Presented here are 31 T cell receptor beta chains from one specimen sequenced in a study of T cells after yellow fever vaccination. Each CDR3 protein is one row after TCRdb ran MiXCR on the 5' RACE reads. The sample carries roughly 120,000 distinct CDR3 sequences, around 6.7% recorded once. Sequenced material: CD4+ T cells sorted from PBMCs, taken around 45 days after the first yellow fever vaccination. The receptors come from a young man who received the YFV17D yellow fever vaccine.

This clonotype was detected ten times or more. This chain uses TRBV9 with TRBJ2-1; TRBD2 matches 13 bases. CDR3 length: 16 residues. The ends lost 4 bases at V and 6 bases at J; junction bases unmatched: 7. Germline CDR1 is SGDLS and CDR2 is YYNGEE. This CDR3 reads CASSLLAGGPPNEQFF. DNA of the CDR3: TGTGCCAGCAGCCTACTAGCGGGGGGGCCCCCCAATGAGCAGTTCTTC.

This clonotype was detected a few times. The V call is TRBV7-9, the J call TRBJ2-6, with 7 bases matching TRBD2. V shed 7 bases, J shed 0 bases, and the junction held 9 bases outside the gene matches. CDR1 SEHNR and CDR2 FQNEAQ come from the germline V gene (reference sequence). This CDR3 comprises 17 residues. CDR3 DNA sequence: TGTGCCAGCACCCAACTAGCGTCCCTCTCTGGGGCCAACGTCCTGACTTTC. As protein: CASTQLASLSGANVLTF.

The table lists this clonotype with many counts. The chain uses TRBV27 and TRBJ2-7, with D hard to call. The germline gives CDR1 MNHEY, CDR2 SMNVEV (reference sequence). The CDR3 runs 15 residues. Trimming shortened V by 0 bases and J by 8 bases, and 17 bases separated the two germline ends. The chain's CDR3 is CASSLSGKPPGKQYF. CDR3 sequence (DNA): TGTGCCAGCAGTTTATCGGGGAAACCCCCTGGAAAGCAGTACTTC.

This clonotype came up many times. The rearrangement links TRBV12-3 or TRBV12-4 to TRBJ1-5; D unclear. This CDR3 contains 13 residues. With 3 bases removed from V and 0 bases from J, the gap between germline ends came to 3 bases. The CDR3 sequence: CASSLFSNQPQHF. CDR3 bases: TGTGCCAGCAGTTTGTTTAGCAATCAGCCCCAGCATTTT.

This clonotype was counted many times. This sequence joins TRBV18 and TRBJ2-7, with D perhaps TRBD2 (6 bases). CDR3 length equals 13 residues. The V end was cut by 6 bases, the J end by 7 bases, with 16 bases between. CDR1 is KGHSH and CDR2 is LQKENI in the germline V gene. The CDR3 loop reads CASSPNGRGEQYF. The CDR3, as DNA: TGTGCCAGCTCCCCGAATGGTCGGGGGGAGCAGTACTTC.

This clonotype was seen many times. The V call is TRBV5-1, the J call TRBJ2-1; D possibly uses TRBD1 or TRBD2 (5 bases each). The V end lost 5 bases, the J end lost 3 bases, and 12 bases lay between the germline ends. Germline lookup yields CDR1 SGHRS and CDR2 YFSETQ. The CDR3 runs 14 residues. Here the CDR3 reads CASRDTGGYNEQFF. The CDR3 DNA follows: TGCGCCAGCAGGGACACAGGAGGCTACAATGAGCAGTTCTTC.

The chain recombines TRBV7-2 with TRBJ2-1; the D is unclear. The CDR3 is 9 amino acids. Germline V gene sequence: CDR1 SGHTA, CDR2 FQGNSA. The CDR3 protein is CGLSPLVFF. The CDR3 DNA reads TGTGGGCTTAGCCCTTTGGTGTTCTTC.

Notes on this clonotype: A much larger clone lies one base from this, so it may be a read error. The V gene is TRBV28, the J gene TRBJ2-7, with 9 positions matching TRBD2. Germline V gene lookup returns CDR1 MDHEN and CDR2 SYDVKM. The CDR3 contains 15 residues. V dropped 4 bases and J dropped 2; count of bases not matched to a gene: 6. The CDR3 protein is CASSSPSGETYEQYV. CDR3 bases: TGTGCCAGCAGTTCCCCTAGCGGGGAGACCTACGAGCAGTACGTC.

This clonotype came up many times. V and J are TRBV12-3 or TRBV12-4 and TRBJ2-4; D might be TRBD2 (6 bases). The CDR3 sequence is 14 residues long. Trimming cost V 5 bases and J 3 bases, with 11 bases left between them. The CDR3 protein is CASSAGNLKNIQYF. CDR3 nucleotides: TGTGCCAGCAGTGCGGGAAACCTCAAAAACATTCAGTACTTC.

At least ten counts were recorded for this clonotype. This chain uses TRBV7-2 with TRBJ1-5; D may be TRBD1 (5 bases). Trimming took 5 bases from V and 1 from J, leaving 12 bases between them. The CDR3 has 15 amino acids. Germline loops: CDR1 SGHTA, CDR2 FQGNSA. The CDR3 is CASSPIRGSNQPQHF. CDR3 DNA sequence: TGTGCCAGCAGCCCTATCCGGGGGAGCAATCAGCCCCAGCATTTT.

Only a few counts were recorded for this clonotype. The chain has TRBV6-5 and TRBJ1-2; D call uncertain. The CDR3 extends over 17 amino acids. Trimming cost V 0 bases and J 2 bases, with 16 bases left between them. The germline V gene has CDR1 MNHEY and CDR2 SVGAGI. In nucleotides, the CDR3 is TGTGCCAGCAGTTACTCGAACCCCCACACCCGAAACTATGGCTACACCTTC. Protein sequence: CASSYSNPHTRNYGYTF.

This clonotype was seen ten or more times. The chain is built from TRBV7-2 and TRBJ2-3, with D unresolved. The V gene lost 3 bases and the J gene lost 5 bases, with 12 bases spanning the gap. CDR1 and CDR2 (germline): SGHTA, FQGNSA. This CDR3 comprises 14 residues. The CDR3 spells CASSFQSRGDTQYF. As DNA, the CDR3 is TGTGCCAGCAGCTTTCAGTCACGAGGAGATACGCAGTATTTT.

This clonotype was seen many times. The chain joins TRBV20-1 to TRBJ2-5, with 8 bases that match TRBD2. The germline gives CDR1 DFQATT, CDR2 SNEGSKA (reference sequence). The CDR3 has 15 amino acids. V was pared by 1 base and J by 4 bases, with 8 bases of the junction left unmatched. CDR3 sequence: CSARGPAGAGETQYF. CDR3 bases: TGCAGTGCTAGAGGGCCAGCGGGGGCGGGAGAGACCCAGTACTTC.

In this sample, this clonotype turned up a few times. The rearrangement joins TRBV11-2 to TRBJ1-2; D remains unclear. This CDR3 region has 13 residues. CDR1 and CDR2 from the germline V gene are SGHAT and FQNNGV. V lost 5 bases and J 4 bases, leaving 11 bases between the germline ends. CDR3 nucleotide sequence: TGTGCCAGCAGCCCGCCGGGAGTCTATGGCTACACCTTC. Protein sequence: CASSPPGVYGYTF.

J is TRBJ2-2 and V is TRBV7-2, with no clear D. CDR3 length: 15 amino acids. The V gene lost 1 base and the J gene lost 4 bases, with 10 bases spanning the gap. CDR1 and CDR2 from the germline V gene are SGHTA and FQGNSA. DNA for the CDR3: TGTGCCAGCAGCTTAGAGATGCGCCGCACCGGGGAGCTGTTTTTT. Translating it yields CASSLEMRRTGELFF.

Many counts were recorded for this clonotype. The CDR3, as DNA: TGTGCCAGCAGCCACCCCGGGACCGACTATCGTGGCTACACCTTC. This gives the protein CASSHPGTDYRGYTF. The V gene is TRBV25-1, the J gene TRBJ1-2, with D perhaps TRBD1 (5 bases). CDR3 length: 15 residues. Germline CDR1 MGHDK, CDR2 SYGVNS. Between the trimmed V and J ends, which lost 6 bases and 7 bases, there was a span of 21 bases.

Many counts were recorded for this clonotype. The J gene is TRBJ2-7, the V gene TRBV5-1, with TRBD2 matching 7 bases. Germline V gene data show CDR1 as SGHRS and CDR2 as YFSETQ. V shed 0 bases and J 0 bases; nucleotides not matched to a gene: 3. This CDR3 region has 15 residues. The chain's CDR3 is CASSLGGGSSYEQYF. CDR3 nucleotides: TGCGCCAGCAGCTTGGGGGGGGGATCCTCCTACGAGCAGTACTTC.

This clonotype was counted between two and nine times. The genes are TRBV12-3 or TRBV12-4 and TRBJ2-5; 13 bases are a match to TRBD2. The CDR3 has 17 residues. J gave up 2 bases and V 3 bases, and 6 bases lay outside the gene matches. CDR3: CASSLYATSGGQETQYF. As DNA, the CDR3 is TGTGCCAGCAGTTTGTACGCGACTAGCGGGGGGCAAGAGACCCAGTACTTC.

The V gene is TRBV18, the J gene TRBJ2-3; D is perhaps TRBD2 (6 bases). Germline V CDR1 and CDR2: KGHSH, LQKENI. The length of the CDR3 is 15 residues. The V and J ends lost 1 base and 4 bases respectively, with 12 bases between them. CDR3 nucleotide sequence: TGTGCCAGCTCACCACGGGCTAGCGTGGCAGATACGCAGTATTTT. It codes for CASSPRASVADTQYF.

This clonotype was counted ten times or more. In DNA, the CDR3 is TGCGCCAGCAGTTCTAGCGGGGGGGCCCCAGATACGCAGTATTTT. Translating it yields CASSSSGGAPDTQYF. The chain employs TRBV5-1 and TRBJ2-3; 12 positions match TRBD2. Germline-derived CDR1 and CDR2 are SGHRS and YFSETQ. The J segment lost 4 bases and the V segment lost 5 bases, leaving 5 bases of the junction unmatched. This CDR3 spans 15 amino acids. Full variable domain (missing parts from reference TRBV5-1 and TRBJ2-3): KAGVTQTPRYLIKTRGQQVTLSCSPISGHRSVSWYQQTPGQGLQFLFEYFSETQRNKGNFPGRFSGRQFSNSRSEMNVSTLELGDSALYLCASSSSGGAPDTQYFGPGTRLTVL.

This clonotype was counted many times. This chain uses TRBV7-2 with TRBJ2-2; weak D call: TRBD1 (6 bases). Trimming took 1 base from V and 3 from J, leaving 15 bases between them. CDR3 length: 17 amino acids. Germline V gives CDR1 SGHTA, CDR2 FQGNSA. The chain's CDR3 is CASSLGASTGYTGELFF. CDR3 nucleotides: TGTGCCAGCAGCTTAGGCGCCAGTACAGGGTACACCGGGGAGCTGTTTTTT.

As concerns this clonotype: This sequence may be a read error, since a much larger clone differs from it by one base. This rearrangement joins TRBV29-1 to TRBJ2-5; D unresolved. In germline, CDR1 is SQVTM, CDR2 ANQGSEA. Trimming cost V 6 bases and J 1 base, with 9 bases left between them. The CDR3 is 12 amino acids. The CDR3 sequence: CSVRTSQETQYF. CDR3 sequence (DNA): TGCAGCGTGCGGACCTCCCAAGAGACCCAGTACTTC.

This clonotype appeared a few times. The rearrangement joins TRBV5-1 to TRBJ2-6; 7 nucleotides line up with TRBD1. Germline loops: CDR1 SGHRS, CDR2 YFSETQ. This CDR3 has 17 amino acids. Unmatched junction bases numbered 4, after V lost 0 bases and J lost 1 base. CDR3 DNA sequence: TGCGCCAGCAGCTTGGGACAGGGTGGGTCTGGGGCCAACGTCCTGACTTTC. As protein: CASSLGQGGSGANVLTF.

At least ten counts were recorded for this clonotype. The rearrangement links TRBV30 to TRBJ1-4; maybe TRBD1 (6 bases). The CDR3 has 14 residues. The germline V and J ends were trimmed by 2 bases and 8 bases, with 15 bases remaining between them. Germline values: CDR1 GTSNPN, CDR2 SVGIG (reference sequence). Here the CDR3 DNA reads TGTGCCTGGAGTATGGAGGGGGAGAGGGAAAAACTGTTTTTT. Protein product: CAWSMEGEREKLFF.

In this sample, this clonotype turned up many times. The V and J genes are TRBV25-1 and TRBJ2-7; D not resolved. Per the germline V gene, CDR1 is MGHDK and CDR2 is SYGVNS. This CDR3 has 14 amino acids. V was shortened by 9 bases and J by 0 bases, with 15 bases between the two germline ends. The CDR3 DNA follows: TGTGCCAGTAGTCTGAGGCGAAGCTCCTACGAGCAGTACTTC. Its protein product is CASSLRRSSYEQYF.

This clonotype was seen more than once but under ten times. The chain is built from TRBV6-2 or TRBV6-3 and TRBJ2-1; possibly TRBD1 or TRBD2 for D (6 bases each). V was trimmed by 4 bases and J by 7 bases, leaving 23 bases between them. Looked up from germline, CDR1 is MNHEY and CDR2 is SVGEGT. The CDR3 has 17 amino acids. DNA of the CDR3: TGTGCCAGCAGTTCGGCTACGAGGGGGGCGGTTAGGAATGAGCAGTTCTTC. The encoded protein is CASSSATRGAVRNEQFF.

This clonotype was observed at least ten times. Here the CDR3 DNA reads TGCAGCGGACTGAGCGGGGCACGAGGAAATGAGCAGTTCTTC. Amino acids: CSGLSGARGNEQFF. The chain recombines TRBV20-1 with TRBJ2-1, with 7 bases matching TRBD2. The germline gives CDR1 DFQATT, CDR2 SNEGSKA (reference sequence). There are 14 residues in the CDR3.

This clonotype was observed at least ten times. The chain combines TRBV5-1 with TRBJ2-1; maybe TRBD1 (6 bases). The CDR3 extends over 15 amino acids. The germline V gene has CDR1 SGHRS and CDR2 YFSETQ. Between the trimmed V and J ends, which lost 7 bases and 0 bases, there was a span of 14 bases. CDR3 DNA: TGCGCCAGCGGTCACTACAGGGCCTCCTACAATGAGCAGTTCTTC. This encodes CASGHYRASYNEQFF.

V and J are TRBV20-1 and TRBJ1-5; D not resolved. CDR3 length: 14 amino acids. Trimming took 1 base from V and 4 from J, leaving 11 bases between them. Per germline, CDR1 DFQATT and CDR2 SNEGSKA (reference sequence). The CDR3 here is CSARVGLDNQPQHF. The CDR3 DNA follows: TGCAGTGCTAGAGTCGGCCTCGATAATCAGCCCCAGCATTTT.

This clonotype was found many times. The CDR3 bases are TGCAGCGCCCAGAGGCACCAGGGCACTGAAGCTTTCTTT. Translated, it gives CSAQRHQGTEAFF. This sequence joins TRBV29-1 and TRBJ1-1; a weak D match, TRBD1 (5 bases). The V end lost 7 bases, the J end lost 4 bases, and 16 bases lay between the germline ends. The CDR3 extends over 13 amino acids. CDR1 SQVTM and CDR2 ANQGSEA come from the germline V gene.

In its sample, this clonotype was seen many times. The rearrangement joins TRBV6-5 to TRBJ1-1; weak D call: TRBD1 (6 bases). Deletions cut 6 bases from V and 7 bases from J, with 18 bases between. CDR1 is MNHEY and CDR2 is SVGAGI in the germline V gene. This CDR3 spans 14 amino acids. The CDR3 DNA is TGTGCCAGCAGACACAGGGTAGAGGAGGGTGAAGCTTTCTTT. Residues: CASRHRVEEGEAFF.